This record concerns one TCR beta chain sequence. Antigen specificity is unknown. Germline CDR1 and CDR2: SGHAT and FQNNGV. The length of the CDR3 is 16 residues. The ends lost 5 bases at V and 6 bases at J; junction bases unmatched: 11. The data are from a study of beta chain features in type 1 diabetes. Study-level findings and limits: Type 1 diabetes patients had TCRB CDR3s that were shorter (moderately but significantly so) in all four CD4+ subsets.

The study reverse transcribed the entire isolated RNA, so it sequenced expressed TCRB transcripts. TCRdb's table, derived via immunoSEQ multiplex PCR, lists solely in-frame clones and lacks some. Among roughly 330,000 clones listed, less than 15% were seen once. Sequenced input: naive CD4+ T cells from blood. The chain combines TRBV11-2 with TRBJ2-1, with 9 bases aligning to TRBD2. The clonotype was recovered from a young woman with type 1 diabetes. The CDR3 nucleotides read TGTGCCAGCAGCCCGCGACTAGCGGCGAATCTCAATGAGCAGTTCTTC. Translating it yields CASSPRLAANLNEQFF.